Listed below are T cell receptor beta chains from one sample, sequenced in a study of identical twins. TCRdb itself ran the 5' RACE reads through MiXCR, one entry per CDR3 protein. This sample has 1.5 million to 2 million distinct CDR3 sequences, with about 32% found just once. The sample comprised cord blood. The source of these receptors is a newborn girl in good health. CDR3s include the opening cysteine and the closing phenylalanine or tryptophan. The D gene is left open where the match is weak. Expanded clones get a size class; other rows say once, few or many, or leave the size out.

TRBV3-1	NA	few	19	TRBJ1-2	TGTGCCAGCAGCCCCCTAATGCGGGCTCGGGACAAGTATAACTATGGCTACACCTTC	CASSPLMRARDKYNYGYTF
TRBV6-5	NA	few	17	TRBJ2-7	TGTGCCAGCAGTTACTCGGCTGTCCCCCTCTCCTACAATGAGCAGTACTTC	CASSYSAVPLSYNEQYF
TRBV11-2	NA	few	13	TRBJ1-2	TGTGCCAGCAGCCAATGGACAGCAGGCGGCTACACCTTC	CASSQWTAGGYTF
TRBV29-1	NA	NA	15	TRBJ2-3	TGCAGCGTTGAGAGGGCAGGGGATAGCACAGATACGCAGTATTTT	CSVERAGDSTDTQYF
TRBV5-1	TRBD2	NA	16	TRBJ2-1	TGCGCCAGCAGCCAGGGGACTAGCGGGAGTAGAAATGAGCAGTTCTTC	CASSQGTSGSRNEQFF
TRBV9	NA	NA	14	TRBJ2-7	TGTGCCAGCAGCGTATACGACAGGCCCTACGAGCAGTACTTC	CASSVYDRPYEQYF
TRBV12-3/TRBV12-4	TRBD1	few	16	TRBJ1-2	TGTGCCAGCAGTTTAGTGACAGGGGGCCTGGACTATGGCTACACCTTC	CASSLVTGGLDYGYTF
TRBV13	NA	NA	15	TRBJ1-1	TGTGCCAGCAGCTTGGCCGGGGCAGGTCGCACTGAAGCTTTCTTT	CASSLAGAGRTEAFF
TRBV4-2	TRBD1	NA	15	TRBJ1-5	TGTGCCAGCAGCCAAGCGACAGGGGGCAATCAGCCCCAGCATTTT	CASSQATGGNQPQHF
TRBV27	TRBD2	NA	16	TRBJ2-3	TGTGCCAGCAGTTTATCCCGACTAGCGGGCACAGATACGCGGTATTTT	CASSLSRLAGTDTRYF
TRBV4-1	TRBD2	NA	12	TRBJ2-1	TGCGCCAGCAGCCAAGTTTGGGGGGGGCAGTTCTTC	CASSQVWGGQFF
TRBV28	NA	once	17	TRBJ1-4	TGTGCCAGCAGTTCCCCTGGAGGGGTACGACCTAATGAAAAACTGTTTTTT	CASSSPGGVRPNEKLFF
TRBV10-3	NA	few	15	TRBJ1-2	TGTGCCATCAGTGAGTCCCCGGGCGTTAACTATGGCTACACCTTC	CAISESPGVNYGYTF
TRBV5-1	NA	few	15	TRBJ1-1	TGCGCCAGCAGCTCCACAACAGTTCCCGGAACTGAAGCTTTCTTT	CASSSTTVPGTEAFF
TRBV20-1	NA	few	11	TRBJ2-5	TGCAGTGCTAGTAATCCCGAGACCCAGTACTTC	CSASNPETQYF
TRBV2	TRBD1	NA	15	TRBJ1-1	TGTGCCAGCAGTGAAGTAGAGGGGGCGCAAGATGAAGCTTTCTTT	CASSEVEGAQDEAFF
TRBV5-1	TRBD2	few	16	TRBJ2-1	TGCGCCAGCAGCCAAAGCGGGGAGAGCTCCTACAATGAGCAGTTCTTC	CASSQSGESSYNEQFF
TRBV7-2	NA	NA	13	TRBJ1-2	TGTGCCAGCAGCTTCGGCAGGCCCTATGGCTACACCTTC	CASSFGRPYGYTF
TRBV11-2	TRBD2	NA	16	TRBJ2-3	TGTGCCAGCAGCTCAGTCGGGACTAGCGGGACTTATACGCAGTATTTT	CASSSVGTSGTYTQYF
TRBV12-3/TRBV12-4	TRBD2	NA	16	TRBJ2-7	TGTGCCAGCAGTTTAGCGACTAGCGGGGGCCAAGAGGCCCAGTACTTC	CASSLATSGGQEAQYF
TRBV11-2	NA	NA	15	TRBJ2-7	TGTGCCAGCAGCCCCAATAACGGGCTGCCGAATGAGCAGTACTTC	CASSPNNGLPNEQYF
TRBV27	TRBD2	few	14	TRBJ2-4	TGTGCCAGCAGAACGGGACTAGCCCAAGGGATTCAGTACTTC	CASRTGLAQGIQYF
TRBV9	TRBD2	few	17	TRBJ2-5	TGTGCCAGCAGCGTAGGAAAAACGGGACTAGGGCCAGAGACCCGGTACTTC	CASSVGKTGLGPETRYF
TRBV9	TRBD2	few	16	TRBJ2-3	TGTGCCAGCAGCGTATGGTTGGGGGAGGGCCCGGATACGCAGTATTTT	CASSVWLGEGPDTQYF
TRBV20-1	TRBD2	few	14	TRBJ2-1	TGCAGTGCTAGCTTATGGGGGACTAGGAATGAGCAGTTCTTC	CSASLWGTRNEQFF
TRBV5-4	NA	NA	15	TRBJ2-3	TGTGCCAGCAGCGTGCCGGCACTCCATACAGATACGCAGTATTTT	CASSVPALHTDTQYF
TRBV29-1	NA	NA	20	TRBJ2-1	TGCAGCGTTGAAGATATTTTTGTGGGGAACCCCCACTCTAGACCGAATGAGCAGTTCTTC	CSVEDIFVGNPHSRPNEQFF
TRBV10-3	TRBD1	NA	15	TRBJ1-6	TGTGCCATCGGGGGACAGGGGGCGCTGAATTCACCCCTCCACTTT	CAIGGQGALNSPLHF